This TCR beta chain originates from a study of T cell changes during pregnancy in multiple sclerosis. Method: immunoSEQ multiplex PCR; TCRdb's copy keeps in-frame clones and lacks some. Of roughly 28,000 clones in the sample, roughly 89% were seen once. The CDR3 length is 16 residues. The trim removed 6 bases at V and 6 bases at J, leaving 10 bases unmatched. Germline lookup yields CDR1 MNHEY and CDR2 SMNVEV (reference sequence). The TCR was taken from a female donor in good health, enrolled as a control in a pregnancy study. The specimen comprised CD4+ T cells from peripheral blood mononuclear cells, sampled in the first trimester of pregnancy. The chain recombines TRBV27 with TRBJ2-2; 10 bases line up with TRBD2. As DNA, the CDR3 is TGTGCCAGCAGGCTGTTCGGGACTAGCGATCCCGGGGAGCTGTTTTTT. Its translation: CASRLFGTSDPGELFF.